This T cell receptor (beta chain) was profiled in a study of blood T cell repertoires in COVID-19. The repertoire was sequenced with immunoSEQ multiplex PCR; TCRdb's copy has only in-frame clones and lacks some. The sample carries fewer than 130,000 clones, roughly two thirds recorded once. The germline gives CDR1 KGHSH, CDR2 LQKENI. V was pared by 2 bases and J by 0 bases, with 10 bases between. The CDR3 runs 15 residues. This receptor was taken from a man at least 80 years old with acute or convalescent COVID-19. Material: peripheral blood. The gene calls are TRBV18 and TRBJ2-5; possibly TRBD2 for D (5 bases). The CDR3 DNA reads TGTGCCAGCTCACCAGGAGCGGCGAACCAAGAGACCCAGTACTTC. It is translated as CASSPGAANQETQYF.